The 14 T cell receptor beta chains in this list originate from one sample, sequenced in a study of OX40 agonist ivuxolimab in advanced cancers. The table came from immunoSEQ multiplex PCR; TCRdb's copy has only in-frame clones and leaves some out. Of 55,000 to 85,000 clones detected, 70% to 90% appear once; the ten largest clones hold 2.8%. Here the sequenced sample was CD4+ or CD8+ T cells sorted from blood, taken in a trial of the OX40 agonist ivuxolimab. These receptors were obtained from an adult with an advanced solid tumor such as melanoma, head and neck, liver or kidney cancer.

CDR3 sequence (DNA): TGTGCCAGCAGTAATATAATGGCAGGGCGGAACATTCAGTACTTC. Its translation is CASSNIMAGRNIQYF. The chain carries TRBV28 and TRBJ2-4, with D perhaps TRBD1 (5 bases). This CDR3 is built from 15 residues. V was shortened by 5 bases and J by 7 bases, with 18 bases between the two germline ends. CDR1 and CDR2 from the germline V gene are MDHEN and SYDVKM.

This rearrangement joins TRBV10-3 to TRBJ1-5; 8 bases line up with TRBD1. This CDR3 has 13 residues. The junction had 3 bases not matched to a gene; V was cut back by 6 bases and J by 5 bases. Germline V gene lookup returns CDR1 ENHRY and CDR2 SYGVKD. CDR3 protein: CAISTGGHQPQHF. In DNA, the CDR3 is TGTGCCATCAGCACAGGGGGGCATCAGCCCCAGCATTTT.

This CDR3 is CASRLQGFGQPQHF. The CDR3 DNA reads as TGTGCCAGTAGACTGCAGGGCTTCGGGCAGCCCCAGCATTTT. This chain links TRBV19 with TRBJ1-5; maybe TRBD1 (5 bases). V was pared by 6 bases and J by 7 bases, with 16 bases between. From germline, CDR1 is LNHDA and CDR2 SQIVND (reference sequence). The CDR3 length is 14 residues.

About this clone itself: A junction boundary mismatches the germline segment, possibly from a read error. V is TRBV5-6 and J is TRBJ2-7; 14 nucleotides line up with TRBD2. Germline CDR1 is SGHDT and CDR2 is YYEEEE. The CDR3 runs 14 residues. The CDR3 sequence: CASTLGLAGEEQYF. The CDR3 DNA reads as TGTGCCAGCACCTTGGGACTAGCGGGGGAGGAGCAGTACTTC.

The chain joins TRBV19 to TRBJ1-5, with D hard to call. Trimming removed 5 bases from V and 7 bases from J, with 21 bases in between. The V gene's germline CDR1 is LNHDA and CDR2 SQIVND (reference sequence). The CDR3 has 16 amino acids. CDR3 sequence reads: CASSPNGPVGSQPQHF. The CDR3 DNA is TGTGCCAGTAGTCCGAACGGCCCAGTTGGGTCCCAGCCCCAGCATTTT.

In its sample, this clone was seen once. V gene TRBV27 combines with J gene TRBJ1-1, with D maybe TRBD1 (5 bases). CDR3 length: 11 residues. Germline lookup yields CDR1 MNHEY and CDR2 SMNVEV (reference sequence). V lost 5 bases, J lost 8 bases, and 9 bases lay in between. CDR3 DNA: TGTGCCAGCAGTATTCGGGGGGAAGCTTTCTTT. It yields the protein CASSIRGEAFF.

The chain carries TRBV28 and TRBJ1-1; D is uncertain. Trimming removed 4 bases from V and 2 bases from J, with 5 bases in between. Germline assignment: CDR1 MDHEN and CDR2 SYDVKM. The CDR3 extends over 12 amino acids. CDR3 sequence (DNA): TGTGCCAGCAGTTCCGGTAACACTGAAGCTTTCTTT. Translating gives CASSSGNTEAFF.

This CDR3 is CASSYSSRGGLNEQFF. CDR3 DNA sequence: TGTGCCAGCAGTTACTCGAGTCGGGGGGGCCTCAATGAGCAGTTCTTC. V is TRBV6-5 and J is TRBJ2-1, with 8 bases matching TRBD2. CDR3 length: 16 residues. V lost 0 bases to trimming and J lost 6 bases; unmatched junction nucleotides: 7. Germline CDR1 MNHEY, CDR2 SVGAGI.

Written as DNA, the CDR3 is TGTGCCTGGAGTCTGCGAGGGGCGTCCTACAATGAGCAGTTCTTC. It translates to CAWSLRGASYNEQFF. V is TRBV30 and J is TRBJ2-1; D may be TRBD1 or TRBD2 (5 bases each). The CDR3 contains 15 residues. The V and J ends lost 2 bases and 1 base respectively, with 12 bases between them. From germline, CDR1 is GTSNPN and CDR2 SVGIG (reference sequence). Based on the CDR3 plus reference TRBV30 and TRBJ2-1, the full variable domain is SQTIHQWPATLVQPVGSPLSLECTVEGTSNPNLYWYRQAAGRGLQLLFYSVGIGQISSEVPQNLSASRPQDRQFILSSKKLLLSDSGFYLCAWSLRGASYNEQFFGPGTRLTVL.

By share, this clone ranks as medium-sized. This rearrangement joins TRBV6-5 to TRBJ2-7, with TRBD1 as a possible D gene (5 bases). The V end lost 0 bases, the J end lost 4 bases, and 10 bases lay between the germline ends. Germline V gene lookup returns CDR1 MNHEY and CDR2 SVGAGI. This CDR3 comprises 14 residues. The CDR3 reads CASSYSQGRYEQYF. CDR3 coding DNA: TGTGCCAGCAGTTACTCTCAGGGAAGGTACGAGCAGTACTTC.

The chain carries TRBV27 and TRBJ2-1, with a weak D call TRBD1 (5 bases). Per the germline V gene, CDR1 is MNHEY and CDR2 is SMNVEV (reference sequence). The CDR3 runs to 15 residues. Trimming stripped 5 bases from V and 9 bases from J, with 20 bases between. This CDR3 is CASSNRWAHTGEQFF. The CDR3 DNA reads as TGTGCCAGCAGTAACAGGTGGGCCCACACCGGTGAGCAGTTCTTC.

The CDR3 spells CASSFLGGDQPQHF. In DNA form, the CDR3 reads TGTGCCAGCAGTTTCTTGGGGGGGGATCAGCCCCAGCATTTT. This chain joins TRBV28 and TRBJ1-5, with D possibly matching TRBD1 (5 bases). Trimming took 3 bases from V and 5 from J, leaving 11 bases between them. The CDR3 consists of 14 residues. Germline V gene lookup returns CDR1 MDHEN and CDR2 SYDVKM.

The chain carries TRBV28 and TRBJ1-6; weak D call: TRBD1 (6 bases). Germline lookup yields CDR1 MDHEN and CDR2 SYDVKM. This CDR3 contains 14 residues. Deletions cut 4 bases from V and 4 bases from J, with 8 bases between. In DNA, the CDR3 is TGTGCCAGCAGTTCGGGACAATATAATTCACCCCTCCACTTT. Translating gives CASSSGQYNSPLHF.

This clone was detected a few times. This chain uses TRBV19 with TRBJ2-5; tentatively, D is TRBD2 (7 bases). The CDR3 loop spans 14 amino acids. V was cut by 5 bases and J by 3 bases, with 13 bases left in between. Per germline, CDR1 LNHDA and CDR2 SQIVND (reference sequence). This chain's CDR3 is CASSQAGAKETQYF. CDR3 in DNA: TGTGCCAGTAGTCAGGCGGGGGCGAAAGAGACCCAGTACTTC.